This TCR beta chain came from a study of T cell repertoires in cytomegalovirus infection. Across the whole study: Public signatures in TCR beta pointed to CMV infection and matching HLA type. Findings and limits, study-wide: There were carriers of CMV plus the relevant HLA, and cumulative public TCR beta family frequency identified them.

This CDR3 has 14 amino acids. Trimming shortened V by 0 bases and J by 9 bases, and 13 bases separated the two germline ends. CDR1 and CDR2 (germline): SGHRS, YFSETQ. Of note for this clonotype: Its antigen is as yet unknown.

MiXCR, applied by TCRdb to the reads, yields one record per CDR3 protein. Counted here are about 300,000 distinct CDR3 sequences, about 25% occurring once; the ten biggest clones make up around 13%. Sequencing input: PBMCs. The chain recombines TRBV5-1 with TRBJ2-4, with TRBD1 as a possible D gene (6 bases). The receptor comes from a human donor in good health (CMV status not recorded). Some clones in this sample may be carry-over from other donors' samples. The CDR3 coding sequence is TGCGCCAGCAGCTTGGTCTCAGGGGCGACCATTCAGTACTTC. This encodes CASSLVSGATIQYF.